Listed below are T cell receptor beta chains from one sample, sequenced in a study of early T cells in non-severe SARS-CoV-2 infection. TCRdb re-analysed the 5' RACE reads in MiXCR, keeping a single row per CDR3 protein. This sample has tens of thousands of distinct CDR3 sequences, with around 4.7% found just once. Sequencing was done on a sample of whole blood. The source is an adult who was a healthcare worker with PCR-confirmed SARS-CoV-2 infection or an uninfected control (not recorded which). CDR3s include the opening cysteine and the closing phenylalanine or tryptophan. The D gene is left open where the match is weak. Where a row states a size, it is once, few, many or the class of an expanded clone; other rows omit it.

>TRBV9|many|TRBJ2-4|-|12
CASSPSKNIQYF
TGTGCCAGCAGCCCTTCCAAAAACATTCAGTACTTC
>TRBV19|-|TRBJ1-5|TRBD1|16
CASSSTGTGEDQPQHF
TGTGCCAGTAGTTCCACCGGGACAGGGGAGGATCAGCCCCAGCATTTT
>TRBV7-2|many|TRBJ2-2|-|13
CASSFESGGELFF
TGTGCCAGCAGCTTCGAGTCAGGCGGGGAGCTGTTTTTT
>TRBV6-6|many|TRBJ2-5|-|13
CASSYGIEETQYF
TGTGCCAGCAGTTACGGGATAGAAGAGACCCAGTACTTC
>TRBV7-9|many|TRBJ2-1|TRBD2|16
CASSKLAGGLYNEQFF
TGTGCCAGCAGTAAACTAGCGGGAGGACTATACAATGAGCAGTTCTTC
>TRBV5-1|few|TRBJ2-1|-|14
CASSLGQNYNEQFF
TGCGCCAGCAGCTTGGGACAGAACTACAATGAGCAGTTCTTC
>TRBV29-1|many|TRBJ2-3|-|9
CSVENTQYF
TGCAGCGTTGAGAATACGCAGTATTTT
>TRBV19|-|TRBJ1-1|TRBD1|14
CASNPGQGKREAFF
TGTGCCAGTAATCCCGGACAGGGGAAGCGCGAAGCTTTCTTT
>TRBV9|many|TRBJ2-7|TRBD2|16
CASSVARLAGAGEQYF
TGTGCCAGCAGCGTAGCGAGGCTAGCGGGAGCGGGGGAGCAGTACTTC
>TRBV10-3|many|TRBJ2-7|-|13
CAISGNRAYEQYF
TGTGCCATCAGTGGTAATAGGGCCTACGAGCAGTACTTC
>TRBV5-1|few|TRBJ2-7|TRBD1|15
CASHYAGTGSYEQYF
TGCGCCAGCCACTACGCCGGGACAGGGTCTTACGAGCAGTACTTC
>TRBV24-1|many|TRBJ1-1|TRBD1|20
CATSDLRRGQAGLLNTEAFF
TGTGCCACCAGTGATCTACGGCGGGGACAGGCGGGACTATTGAACACTGAAGCTTTCTTT
>TRBV29-1|few|TRBJ2-7|-|18
CSAYLSPAGALSSYEQYF
TGCAGCGCTTATCTCTCACCCGCGGGGGCCTTAAGCTCCTACGAGCAGTACTTC
>TRBV5-3|-|TRBJ2-4|-|12
CARRDEGNIQYF
TGTGCCAGAAGGGATGAAGGGAACATTCAGTACTTC
>TRBV6-1|few|TRBJ1-2|-|11
CASSENSGYTF
TGTGCCAGCAGTGAAAACAGTGGCTACACCTTC
>TRBV20-1|many|TRBJ1-6|-|11
CSAQGGSPLHF
TGCAGTGCGCAGGGAGGTTCACCCCTCCACTTT
>TRBV29-1|many|TRBJ2-1|-|15
CSVESTGEYYNEQFF
TGCAGCGTTGAAAGTACGGGGGAATACTACAATGAGCAGTTCTTC
>TRBV18|few|TRBJ1-2|TRBD1|14
CASSPGDRGHAYQF
TGTGCCAGCTCACCGGGAGACAGGGGCCACGCGTATCAGTTC
>TRBV20-1|-|TRBJ1-1|-|15
CSAREPSRGSPEAFF
TGCAGTGCTAGAGAACCCTCCAGGGGATCGCCTGAAGCTTTCTTT
>TRBV3-1|-|TRBJ2-7|TRBD1|14
CASSPRQGANEQYF
TGTGCCAGCAGCCCCCGGCAGGGGGCCAACGAGCAGTACTTC
>TRBV3-1|few|TRBJ1-2|-|15
CASSQWSGDVYGYTF
TGTGCCAGCAGCCAGTGGTCAGGGGATGTCTATGGCTACACCTTC
>TRBV19|medium-sized|TRBJ2-3|-|14
CASSIGSPRDTQYF
TGTGCCAGTAGTATCGGCAGCCCGAGAGATACGCAGTATTTT
>TRBV4-1|many|TRBJ1-2|TRBD1|12
CAAATGAYGYTF
TGCGCCGCCGCCACAGGGGCCTATGGCTACACCTTC
>TRBV19|many|TRBJ2-2|-|12
CASSRQTGELFF
TGTGCCAGTAGTCGACAAACCGGGGAGCTGTTTTTT
>TRBV9|many|TRBJ2-7|-|14
CASSPGGGFYEQYF
TGTGCCAGCAGCCCGGGCGGAGGATTCTACGAGCAGTACTTC
>TRBV3-1|many|TRBJ2-7|-|15
CASSRGTTGLYEQYF
TGTGCCAGCAGCCGAGGGACCACAGGGCTCTACGAGCAGTACTTC
>TRBV7-2|many|TRBJ2-5|-|14
CASSFSGLQETQYF
TGTGCCAGCAGCTTTAGCGGACTCCAAGAGACCCAGTACTTC